This T cell receptor (beta chain) was sequenced for a study of T cell changes during pregnancy in multiple sclerosis (dated by TCRdb to the late 2010s). About the investigation overall: Changes in the T cell repertoire over the course of pregnancy were examined in this study in women with multiple sclerosis.

Libraries came from the immunoSEQ multiplex PCR assay. TCRdb retrieved this table from immuneACCESS and kept in-frame rearrangements only. Not all clones are present; in checked studies, unresolved V genes account for under half, and no reason is known for the remainder. The sample table lists approximately 60,000 clones, roughly 93% of them with a count of one. The ten largest clones add up to approximately 0.36% of the sample. Including cysteine and phenylalanine, the CDR3 has 14 amino acids. The DNA shown is the 42-base CDR3, in frame from base 1. V is reduced by 5 bases and J by 1 base, leaving a spacing of 11 bases between them. CDR1 and CDR2, per the germline V gene, are SGHTA and FQGNSA. This clone has a handful of counts. Its binding antigen is unknown. Base qualities are not provided; no much larger clone lies one nucleotide away.

The receptor comes from a female donor with multiple sclerosis, enrolled in a pregnancy study. The source material was CD4+ T cells from peripheral blood mononuclear cells, sampled before pregnancy. In this chain, TRBV7-2 is recombined with TRBJ1-1; the D gene is not confidently resolved. The DNA is as follows: TGTGCCAGCAGCCCCGGACGGGGGAACACTGAAGCTTTCTTT. Its translation is CASSPGRGNTEAFF.